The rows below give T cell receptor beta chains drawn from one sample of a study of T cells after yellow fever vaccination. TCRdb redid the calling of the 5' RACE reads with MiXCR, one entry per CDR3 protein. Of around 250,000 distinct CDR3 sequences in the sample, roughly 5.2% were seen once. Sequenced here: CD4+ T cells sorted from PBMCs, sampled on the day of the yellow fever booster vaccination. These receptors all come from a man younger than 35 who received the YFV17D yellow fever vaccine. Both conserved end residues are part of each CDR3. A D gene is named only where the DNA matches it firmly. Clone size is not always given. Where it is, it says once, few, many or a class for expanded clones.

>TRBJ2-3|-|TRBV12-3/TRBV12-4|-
TGTGCCAGCAGTTTCTCCAGTGGTGGAGATACGCAGTATTTT
CASSFSSGGDTQYF
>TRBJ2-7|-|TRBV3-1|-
TGTGCCAGCAGCCAAGGCTGGGACTACGAGCAGTACTTC
CASSQGWDYEQYF
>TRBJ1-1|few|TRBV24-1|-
TGTGCCACCAGTCATCGACAGAACACTGAAGCTTTCTTT
CATSHRQNTEAFF
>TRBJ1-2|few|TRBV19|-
TGTGCCAGTAGTAGAACGGGACCTATTAGCTCTACGGTGTATGGCTACACCTTC
CASSRTGPISSTVYGYTF
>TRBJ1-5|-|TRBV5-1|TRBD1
TGCGCCAGCAGCCGCTCGGGACAGGGTGATCAGCCCCAGCATTTT
CASSRSGQGDQPQHF
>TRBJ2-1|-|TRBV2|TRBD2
TGTGCCAGCAGCACTCGACTAGCGGGGGGAGAGCAGTTCTTC
CASSTRLAGGEQFF
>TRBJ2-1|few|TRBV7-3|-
TGTGCCAGCAGCTTATCCCTGGGGGGCTCCTACAATGAGCAGTTCTTC
CASSLSLGGSYNEQFF
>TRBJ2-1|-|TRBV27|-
TGTGCCAGCAGTTCTGGAAGCACCAATGAGCAGTTCTTC
CASSSGSTNEQFF
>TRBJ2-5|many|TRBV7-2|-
TGTGCCAGCAGCTTAGGAATCGAGACCCAGTACTTC
CASSLGIETQYF
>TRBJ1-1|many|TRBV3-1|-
TGTGCCAGCAGCCACGAAGGGGCGCGGGCCTCTGAAGCTTTCTTT
CASSHEGARASEAFF
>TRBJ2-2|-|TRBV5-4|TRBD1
TGTGCCAGCAGCCGAGACAGGGGCGGCAACACCGGGGAGCTGTTTTTT
CASSRDRGGNTGELFF
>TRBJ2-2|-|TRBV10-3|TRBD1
TGTGCCACCACGACAGGGACGCCCGGGGAGCTGTTTTTT
CATTTGTPGELFF
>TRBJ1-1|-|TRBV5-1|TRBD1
TGCGCCAGCAGCTTGGGAGGACAGGGCCCGTTTAACACTGAAGCTTTCTTT
CASSLGGQGPFNTEAFF
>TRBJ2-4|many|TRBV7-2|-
TGTGCCAGCAGCTTCCCAGGGCTCTCAGCCAAAAACATTCAGTACTTC
CASSFPGLSAKNIQYF
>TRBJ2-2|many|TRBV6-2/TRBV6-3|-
TGTGCCAGCAGTTATATTTTGGCTAGCGGGGAGCTGTTTTTT
CASSYILASGELFF
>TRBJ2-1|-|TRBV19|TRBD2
TGTGCCAGTAGTATAGGCGGGGGGGCCCCCGGGCAGTTCTTC
CASSIGGGAPGQFF
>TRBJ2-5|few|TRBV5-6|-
TGTGCCAGCAGCTTTAATGTGGGCGGGGGCTACCAAGAGACCCAGTACTTC
CASSFNVGGGYQETQYF
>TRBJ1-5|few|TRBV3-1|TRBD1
TGTGCCAGCAGCCAGGGACAGGGTAGCAATCAGCCCCAGCATTTT
CASSQGQGSNQPQHF
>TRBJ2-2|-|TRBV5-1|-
TGCGCCAGCAGCTTGGGTGGCGGGGAGCTGTTTTTT
CASSLGGGELFF
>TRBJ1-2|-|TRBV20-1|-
TGCAGTGCCAACCCCCAGGGACACTATGGCTACACCTTC
CSANPQGHYGYTF
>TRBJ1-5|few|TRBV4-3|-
TGCGCCAGCAGCCAAGACAGTAAACAGCCCCAGCATTTT
CASSQDSKQPQHF
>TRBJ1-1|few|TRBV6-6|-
TGTGCCAGCAGTTATGAGAGTAGGAACACTGAAGCTTTCTTT
CASSYESRNTEAFF
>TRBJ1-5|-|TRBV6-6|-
TGTGCCAGCAGTTACACGGCCGGGGGTTCTCAGCCCCAGCATTTT
CASSYTAGGSQPQHF
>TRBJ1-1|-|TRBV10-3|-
TGTGCCATCAATAGAGACAGAAACACTGAAGCTTTCTTT
CAINRDRNTEAFF
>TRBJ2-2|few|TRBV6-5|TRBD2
TGTGCCAGCAGTACAGCGGGAGGGAACACCGGGGAGCTGTTTTTT
CASSTAGGNTGELFF
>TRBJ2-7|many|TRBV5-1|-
TGCGCCAGCAGCTTGGGTGGGGCCCCCTACGAGCAGTACTTC
CASSLGGAPYEQYF
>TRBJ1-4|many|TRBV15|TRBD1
TGTGCCACCAGCGGACAGGGTTGGGAAAAACTGTTTTTT
CATSGQGWEKLFF
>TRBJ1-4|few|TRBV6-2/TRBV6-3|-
TGTGCCAGCAGACCCCCGGGTGAAAAACTGTTTTTT
CASRPPGEKLFF
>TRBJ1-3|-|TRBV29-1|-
TGCAGCGTCAGGGGTACGGGAAACACCATATATTTT
CSVRGTGNTIYF
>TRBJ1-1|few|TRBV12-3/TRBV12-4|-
TGTGCCAGCAGGGCGGAAGGTCGCGGTAGCACTGAAGCTTTCTTT
CASRAEGRGSTEAFF
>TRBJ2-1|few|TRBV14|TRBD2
TGTGCCAGCAGCCCCCTCCCCCTAGCGGACTACAATGAGCAGTTCTTC
CASSPLPLADYNEQFF
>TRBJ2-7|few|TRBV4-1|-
TGCGCCAGCAGCCAATCTCTAAGGACGTACAGCTCCTACGAGCAGTACTTC
CASSQSLRTYSSYEQYF
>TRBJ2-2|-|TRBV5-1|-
TGCGCCAGCAGACGGGGCCCCTTTACTAACGGGGAGCTGTTTTTT
CASRRGPFTNGELFF
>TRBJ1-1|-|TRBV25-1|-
TGTGCCAGCAGTGAATTTGGCAAATACACTGAAGCTTTCTTT
CASSEFGKYTEAFF
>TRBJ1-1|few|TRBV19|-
TGTGCCAGTAGTTACGTGAACACTGAAGCTTTCTTT
CASSYVNTEAFF
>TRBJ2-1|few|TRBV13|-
TGTGCCAGCAGCGCATTGGGAAATGAGCAGTTCTTC
CASSALGNEQFF
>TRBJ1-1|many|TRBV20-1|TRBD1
TGCAGTGCTAGCGACAGGGTGGACACTGAAGCTTTCTTT
CSASDRVDTEAFF
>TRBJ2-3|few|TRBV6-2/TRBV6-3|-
TGTGCCAGCAGAGATACTTCGGACTCCCAGTATTTT
CASRDTSDSQYF
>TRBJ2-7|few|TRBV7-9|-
TGTGCCAGCAGCTTGGGGGTATTGGACGAGCAGTACTTC
CASSLGVLDEQYF
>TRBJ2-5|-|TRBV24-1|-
TGTGCCAACATCCGGGGACAAGAGACCCAGTACTTC
CANIRGQETQYF
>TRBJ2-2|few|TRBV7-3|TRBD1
TGTGCCAGCAGCCCGACAGGGGGATTCACCGGGGAGCTGTTTTTT
CASSPTGGFTGELFF
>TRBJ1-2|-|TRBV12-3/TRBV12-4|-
TGTGCCAGCAGGGACGCTCCCGGGGGCTACACCTTC
CASRDAPGGYTF
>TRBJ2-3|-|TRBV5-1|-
TGCGCCAGCAGCAGGGACGGGGCTAGCACAGATACGCAGTATTTT
CASSRDGASTDTQYF
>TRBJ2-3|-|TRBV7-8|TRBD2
TGTGCCAGCAGCCAAGCGGGGGAAGTAGATACGCAGTATTTT
CASSQAGEVDTQYF
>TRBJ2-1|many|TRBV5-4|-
TGTGCCAGCAGCTTGGCGGACAATGAGCAGTTCTTC
CASSLADNEQFF
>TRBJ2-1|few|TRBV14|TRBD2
TGTGCCAGCAGCCGACTAGCGGGGGGTCATGAGCAGTTCTTC
CASSRLAGGHEQFF
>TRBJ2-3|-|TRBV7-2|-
TGTGCCAGCAGACCCAGCAGCACAGATACGCAGTATTTT
CASRPSSTDTQYF
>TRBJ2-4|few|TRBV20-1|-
TGCAGTGCTAGAGTCCGGGGCATTCAGTACTTC
CSARVRGIQYF
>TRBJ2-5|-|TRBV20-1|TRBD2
TGCAGTGCTCGACTAGCGGGGGACCAAGAGACCCAGTACTTC
CSARLAGDQETQYF
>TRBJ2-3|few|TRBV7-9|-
TGTGCCAGCAGCCTAGCGTTTTCTTTGATGGATACGCAGTATTTT
CASSLAFSLMDTQYF